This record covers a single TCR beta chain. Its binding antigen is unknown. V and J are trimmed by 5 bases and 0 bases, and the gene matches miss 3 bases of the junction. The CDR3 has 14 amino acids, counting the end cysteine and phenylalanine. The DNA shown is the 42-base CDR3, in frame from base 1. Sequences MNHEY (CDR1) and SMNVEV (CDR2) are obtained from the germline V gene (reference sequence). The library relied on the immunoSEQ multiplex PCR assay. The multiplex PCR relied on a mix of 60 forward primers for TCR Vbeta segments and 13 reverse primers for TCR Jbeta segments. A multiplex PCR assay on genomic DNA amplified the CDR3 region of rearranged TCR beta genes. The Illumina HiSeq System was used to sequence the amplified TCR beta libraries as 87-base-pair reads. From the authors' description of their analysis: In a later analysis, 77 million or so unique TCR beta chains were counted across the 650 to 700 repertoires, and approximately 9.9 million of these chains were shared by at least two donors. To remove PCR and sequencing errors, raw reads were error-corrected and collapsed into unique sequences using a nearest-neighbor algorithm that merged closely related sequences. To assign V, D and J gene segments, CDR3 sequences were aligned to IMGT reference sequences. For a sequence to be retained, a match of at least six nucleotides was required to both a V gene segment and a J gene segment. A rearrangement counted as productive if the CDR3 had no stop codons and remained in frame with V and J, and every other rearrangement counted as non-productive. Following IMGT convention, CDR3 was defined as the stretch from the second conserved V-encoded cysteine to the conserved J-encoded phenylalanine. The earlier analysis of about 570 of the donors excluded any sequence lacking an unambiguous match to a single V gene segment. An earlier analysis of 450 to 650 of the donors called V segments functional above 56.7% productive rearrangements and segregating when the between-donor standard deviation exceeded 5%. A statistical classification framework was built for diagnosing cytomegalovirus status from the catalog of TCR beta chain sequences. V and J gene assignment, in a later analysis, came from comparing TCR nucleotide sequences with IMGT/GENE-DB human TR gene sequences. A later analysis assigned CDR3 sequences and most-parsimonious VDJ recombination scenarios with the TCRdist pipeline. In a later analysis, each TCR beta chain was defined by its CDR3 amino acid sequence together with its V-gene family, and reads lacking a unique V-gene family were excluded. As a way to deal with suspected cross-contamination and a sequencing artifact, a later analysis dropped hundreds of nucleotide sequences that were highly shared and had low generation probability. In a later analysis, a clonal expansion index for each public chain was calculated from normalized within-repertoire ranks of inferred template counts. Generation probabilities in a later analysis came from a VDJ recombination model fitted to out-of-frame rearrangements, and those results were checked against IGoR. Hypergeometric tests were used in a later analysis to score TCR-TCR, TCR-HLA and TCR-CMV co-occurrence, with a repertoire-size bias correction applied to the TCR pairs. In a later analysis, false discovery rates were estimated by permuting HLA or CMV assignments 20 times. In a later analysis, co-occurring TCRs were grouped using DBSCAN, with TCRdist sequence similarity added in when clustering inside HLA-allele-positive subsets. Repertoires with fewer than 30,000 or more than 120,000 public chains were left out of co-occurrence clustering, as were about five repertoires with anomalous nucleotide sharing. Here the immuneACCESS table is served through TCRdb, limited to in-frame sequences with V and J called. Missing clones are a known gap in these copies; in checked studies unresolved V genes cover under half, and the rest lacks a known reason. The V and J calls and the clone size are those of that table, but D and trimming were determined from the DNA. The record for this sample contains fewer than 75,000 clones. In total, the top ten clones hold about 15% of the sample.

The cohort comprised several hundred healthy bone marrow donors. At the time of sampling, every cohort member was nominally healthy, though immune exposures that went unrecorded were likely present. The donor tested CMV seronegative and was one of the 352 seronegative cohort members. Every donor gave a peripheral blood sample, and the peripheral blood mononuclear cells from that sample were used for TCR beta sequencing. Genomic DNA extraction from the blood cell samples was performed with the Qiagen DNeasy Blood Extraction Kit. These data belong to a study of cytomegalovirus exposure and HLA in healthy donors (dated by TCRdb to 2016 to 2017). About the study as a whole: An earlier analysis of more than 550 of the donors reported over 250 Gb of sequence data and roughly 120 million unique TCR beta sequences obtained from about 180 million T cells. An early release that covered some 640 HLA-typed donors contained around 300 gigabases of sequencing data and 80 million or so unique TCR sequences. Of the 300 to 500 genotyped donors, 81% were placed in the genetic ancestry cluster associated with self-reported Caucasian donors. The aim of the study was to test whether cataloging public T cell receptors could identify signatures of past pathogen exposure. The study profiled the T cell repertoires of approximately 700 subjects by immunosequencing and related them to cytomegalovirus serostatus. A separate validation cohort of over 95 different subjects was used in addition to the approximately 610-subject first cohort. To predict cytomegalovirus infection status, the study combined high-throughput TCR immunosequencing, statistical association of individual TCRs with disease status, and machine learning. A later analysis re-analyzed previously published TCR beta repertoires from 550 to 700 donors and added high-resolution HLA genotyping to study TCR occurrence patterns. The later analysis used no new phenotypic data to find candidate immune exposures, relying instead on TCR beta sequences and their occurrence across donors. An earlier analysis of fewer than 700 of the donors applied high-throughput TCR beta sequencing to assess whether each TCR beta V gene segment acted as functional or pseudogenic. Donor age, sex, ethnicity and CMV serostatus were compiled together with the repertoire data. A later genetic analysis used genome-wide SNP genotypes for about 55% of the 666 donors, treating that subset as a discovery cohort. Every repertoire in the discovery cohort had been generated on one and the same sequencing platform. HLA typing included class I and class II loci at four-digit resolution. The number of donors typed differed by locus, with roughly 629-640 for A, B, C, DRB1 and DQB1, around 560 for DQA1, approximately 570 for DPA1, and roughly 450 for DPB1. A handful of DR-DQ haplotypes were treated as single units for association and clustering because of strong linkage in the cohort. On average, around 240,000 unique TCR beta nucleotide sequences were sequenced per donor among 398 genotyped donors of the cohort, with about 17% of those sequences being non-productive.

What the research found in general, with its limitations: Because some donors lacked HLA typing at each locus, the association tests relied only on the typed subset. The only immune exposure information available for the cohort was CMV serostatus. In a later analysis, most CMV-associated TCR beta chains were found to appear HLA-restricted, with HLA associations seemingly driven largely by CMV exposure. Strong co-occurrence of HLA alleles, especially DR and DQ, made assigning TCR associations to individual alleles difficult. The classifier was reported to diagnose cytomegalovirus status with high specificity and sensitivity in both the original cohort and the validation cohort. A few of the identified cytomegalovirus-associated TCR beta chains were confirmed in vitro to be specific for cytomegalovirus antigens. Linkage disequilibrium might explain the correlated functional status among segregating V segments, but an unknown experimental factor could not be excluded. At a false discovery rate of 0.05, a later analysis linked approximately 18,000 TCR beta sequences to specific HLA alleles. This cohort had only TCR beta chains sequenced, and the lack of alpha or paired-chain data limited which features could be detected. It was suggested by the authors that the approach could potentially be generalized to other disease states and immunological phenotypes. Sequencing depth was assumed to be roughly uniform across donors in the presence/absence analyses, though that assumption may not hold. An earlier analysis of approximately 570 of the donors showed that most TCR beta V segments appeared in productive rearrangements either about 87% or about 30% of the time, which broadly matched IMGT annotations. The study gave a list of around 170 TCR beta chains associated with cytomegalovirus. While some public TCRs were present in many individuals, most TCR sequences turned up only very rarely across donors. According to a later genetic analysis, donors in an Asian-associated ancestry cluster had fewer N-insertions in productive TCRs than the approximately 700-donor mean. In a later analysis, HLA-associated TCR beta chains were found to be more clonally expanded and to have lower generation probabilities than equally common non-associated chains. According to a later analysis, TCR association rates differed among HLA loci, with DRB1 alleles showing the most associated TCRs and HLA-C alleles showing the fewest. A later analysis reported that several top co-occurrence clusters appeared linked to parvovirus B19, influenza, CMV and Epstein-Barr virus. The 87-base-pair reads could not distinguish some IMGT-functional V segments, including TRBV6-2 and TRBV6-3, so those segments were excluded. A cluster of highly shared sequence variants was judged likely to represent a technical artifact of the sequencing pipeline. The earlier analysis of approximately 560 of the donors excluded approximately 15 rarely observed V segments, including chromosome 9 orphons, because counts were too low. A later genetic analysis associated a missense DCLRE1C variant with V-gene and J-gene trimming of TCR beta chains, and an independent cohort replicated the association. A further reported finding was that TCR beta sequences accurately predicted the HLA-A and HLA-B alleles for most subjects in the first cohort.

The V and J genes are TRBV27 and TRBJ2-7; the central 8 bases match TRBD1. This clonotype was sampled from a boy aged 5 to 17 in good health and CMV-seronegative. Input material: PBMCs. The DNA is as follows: TGTGCCAGCAGTCGGACAGGGAGCTCCTACGAGCAGTACTTC. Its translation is CASSRTGSSYEQYF.